These 28 T cell receptor beta chains were all obtained from the same sample, sequenced in a study of blood T cell repertoires in COVID-19 (dated by TCRdb to 2020 to 2021). The library relied on the immunoSEQ multiplex PCR assay. TCRdb carries this immuneACCESS record with in-frame sequences only. Its versions omit some clonotypes, under half of them owing to an unresolved V gene in the studies checked, with the rest unexplained. This sample has 200,000 to 250,000 clones in its table, and about 80% of those were observed once. The ten largest make up 6% to 9.5% of the sample. The sample consisted of peripheral blood. Source of these receptors: a woman aged 45-65 years with acute or convalescent COVID-19.

The chain employs TRBV28 and TRBJ1-1; TRBD1 matches at 7 bases. The CDR3 covers 16 residues. V shed 9 bases, J shed 1 base, and the junction held 14 bases outside the gene matches. CDR1 and CDR2 (germline): MDHEN, SYDVKM. This CDR3 reads CASPPLKGQRNTEAFF. In DNA, the CDR3 is TGTGCCAGTCCCCCGTTAAAGGGACAGCGGAACACTGAAGCTTTCTTT.

The J gene is TRBJ2-5, the V gene TRBV5-1; D is possibly TRBD1 (8 bases). The CDR3 totals 14 residues. V dropped 4 bases and J dropped 5 bases, with 15 bases sitting between them. CDR1 is SGHRS and CDR2 is YFSETQ in the germline V gene. The CDR3 sequence: CASSPNRGGETQYF. DNA for the CDR3: TGCGCCAGCAGCCCGAACAGGGGGGGGGAGACCCAGTACTTC.

The gene calls are TRBV3-1 (or the pseudogene TRBV3-2) and TRBJ2-1, with 7 positions matching TRBD2. The CDR3 is 13 residues long. The germline V gene has CDR1 LGHDT and CDR2 YNNKEL (reference sequence). Trimming removed 3 bases from V and 9 bases from J; junction bases left unmatched: 5. The CDR3 is CASSQFWGGEQFF. CDR3 coding DNA: TGTGCCAGCAGCCAGTTCTGGGGGGGTGAGCAGTTCTTC.

The chain carries TRBV6-5 and TRBJ2-2, with TRBD1 identical over 9 bases. Germline CDR1 reads MNHEY; CDR2 reads SVGAGI. This CDR3 has 15 amino acids. The junction had 6 bases not matched to a gene; V was cut back by 6 bases and J by 4 bases. CDR3 region: CASRMGQGITGELFF. DNA of the CDR3: TGTGCCAGCAGGATGGGACAGGGAATCACCGGGGAGCTGTTTTTT.

The J gene is TRBJ1-1, the V gene TRBV7-8; possibly TRBD1 for D (5 bases). Germline CDR1 reads SGHVS; CDR2 reads FQNEAQ. This CDR3 comprises 12 residues. The CDR3 loop is CATAGERAEAFF. DNA of the CDR3: TGTGCGACCGCGGGGGAGCGGGCTGAAGCTTTCTTT.

The chain employs TRBV4-1 and TRBJ1-5; 9 positions agree with TRBD1. V lost 0 bases and J lost 6; bases outside the gene matches: 3. In germline, CDR1 is MGHRA, CDR2 YSYEKL. The length of the CDR3 is 15 residues. The DNA for the CDR3 is TGCGCCAGCAGCCAAGAGTGGACAGGGGCTCAGCCCCAGCATTTT. It is translated as CASSQEWTGAQPQHF.

The gene calls are TRBV5-1 and TRBJ2-7; a weak D match, TRBD1 (6 bases). Germline CDR1 and CDR2: SGHRS and YFSETQ. The V and J ends lost 4 bases and 2 bases respectively, with 10 bases between them. This CDR3 region has 13 residues. The CDR3 sequence is CASSPTGTYEQYF. The CDR3 nucleotides read TGCGCCAGCAGCCCAACAGGGACCTACGAGCAGTACTTC.

The chain is built from TRBV28 and TRBJ2-1; D possibly corresponds to TRBD2 (6 bases). Trimming removed 2 bases from V and 6 bases from J, with 14 bases in between. The germline V gene encodes CDR1 MDHEN and CDR2 SYDVKM. This CDR3 has 15 amino acids. DNA for the CDR3: TGTGCCAGCAGTTTAGTGGGTGGGGGGACCAATGAGCAGTTCTTC. Residues: CASSLVGGGTNEQFF.

The chain links TRBV3-1 (or the pseudogene TRBV3-2) to TRBJ2-7, with a weak D call TRBD2 (5 bases). Trimming left V 0 bases short and J 0 bases short, with 12 bases between. Germline V gives CDR1 LGHDT, CDR2 YNNKEL (reference sequence). This CDR3 region has 16 residues. The CDR3, as DNA: TGTGCCAGCAGCCAAGACGTCGGGATGAGCTCCTACGAGCAGTACTTC. Residues: CASSQDVGMSSYEQYF.

The V call is TRBV7-9, the J call TRBJ2-3; TRBD1 agrees at 11 bases. The J segment lost 5 bases and the V segment lost 4 bases, leaving 5 bases of the junction unmatched. Germline CDR1 reads SEHNR; CDR2 reads FQNEAQ (reference sequence). The CDR3 sequence is 15 residues long. The CDR3 protein is CASSWGQGDGDTQYF. CDR3 sequence (DNA): TGTGCCAGCAGCTGGGGACAGGGGGACGGAGATACGCAGTATTTT.

J is TRBJ2-7 and V is TRBV19, with 11 bases identical to TRBD2. CDR3 length equals 15 residues. Germline trimming cut 5 bases from V and 2 bases from J; bases unmatched to any gene: 5. Per the germline V gene, CDR1 is LNHDA and CDR2 is SQIVND (reference sequence). As DNA, the CDR3 is TGTGCCAGTAGTTCTAGCGGGAGGCCCACCTACGAGCAGTACTTC. Amino acids: CASSSSGRPTYEQYF.

V usage is TRBV3-1 (or the pseudogene TRBV3-2) and J usage is TRBJ2-7, with D tentatively TRBD2 (5 bases). CDR3 length: 13 amino acids. Germline lookup yields CDR1 LGHDT and CDR2 YNNKEL (reference sequence). V was clipped by 4 bases and J by 2 bases, with 9 bases between them. The CDR3 DNA reads TGTGCCAGCAGCCTCGTCGGGGCCTACGAGCAGTACTTC. It is translated as CASSLVGAYEQYF.

J is TRBJ1-6 and V is TRBV6-5, with D possibly being TRBD1 (5 bases). The CDR3 totals 15 residues. Trimming left V 3 bases short and J 6 bases short, with 12 bases between. CDR1 MNHEY and CDR2 SVGAGI come from the germline V gene. In DNA, the CDR3 is TGTGCCAGCAGTTATAGGGCAGGGTTTAATTCACCCCTCCACTTT. Its translation: CASSYRAGFNSPLHF.

The CDR3 nucleotides read TGTGCCAGCAGGGATCAGGATCAGCCCCAGCATTTT. Amino acid sequence: CASRDQDQPQHF. This chain joins TRBV2 and TRBJ1-5, with no clear D. The germline V and J ends were trimmed by 6 bases and 5 bases, with 8 bases remaining between them. The CDR3 totals 12 residues. Germline lookup yields CDR1 SNHLY and CDR2 FYNNEI.

The table lists this clone with a few counts. The chain links TRBV30 to TRBJ1-5; D is possibly TRBD1 (5 bases). CDR1 GTSNPN and CDR2 SVGIG come from the germline V gene (reference sequence). The V and J ends lost 3 bases and 0 bases respectively, with 18 bases between them. The CDR3 spans 17 residues. The CDR3 coding sequence is TGTGCCTGGAGATTATCGGGGGGATCCGGTAGCAATCAGCCCCAGCATTTT. Amino acids: CAWRLSGGSGSNQPQHF.

This chain links TRBV5-1 with TRBJ1-1; no reliable D call. Germline CDR1 is SGHRS and CDR2 is YFSETQ. The CDR3 contains 13 residues. The V end was cut by 3 bases, the J end by 1 base, with 7 bases between. The CDR3 loop is CASSSHPNTEAFF. DNA for the CDR3: TGCGCCAGCAGCTCACACCCGAACACTGAAGCTTTCTTT.

This chain joins TRBV9 and TRBJ2-4; 9 bases match TRBD1. Germline CDR1 and CDR2: SGDLS and YYNGEE. V was pared by 4 bases and J by 0 bases, with 5 bases of the junction left unmatched. The CDR3 covers 16 residues. CDR3 in DNA: TGTGCCAGCAGCCCCGGGACAGGGTCAGCCAAAAACATTCAGTACTTC. Amino acid sequence: CASSPGTGSAKNIQYF.

This clone was seen a handful of times. The rearrangement links TRBV27 to TRBJ1-2; D possibly corresponds to TRBD1 (6 bases). The CDR3 spans 14 residues. V lost 2 bases and J lost 4, with 11 bases in between. Germline V lookup: CDR1 MNHEY, CDR2 SMNVEV (reference sequence). The CDR3 here is CASSLGGNGYGYTF. The CDR3 DNA sequence: TGTGCCAGCAGTTTAGGGGGCAACGGCTATGGCTACACCTTC.

The gene calls are TRBV7-8 and TRBJ2-7; D is perhaps TRBD1 (5 bases). This CDR3 has 13 amino acids. Germline V gives CDR1 SGHVS, CDR2 FQNEAQ. Trimming left V 5 bases short and J 6 bases short, with 14 bases between. CDR3 nucleotide sequence: TGTGCCAGCAGCATAGGGGCCTCCGCCGAGCAGTACTTC. It is translated as CASSIGASAEQYF.

This clone has just one count. The V gene is TRBV19, the J gene TRBJ2-1; 9 nucleotides match TRBD2. The CDR3 runs to 13 residues. With 8 bases clipped from V and 9 bases from J, the junction kept 8 bases outside the gene matches. The germline CDR1 and CDR2 sequences are LNHDA and SQIVND (reference sequence). The CDR3 region has the DNA TGTGCCAGTTGCCTAGCGGGGCTGGGTGAGCAGTTCTTC. Amino acids: CASCLAGLGEQFF.

This clone was detected only a few times. This chain uses TRBV5-6 with TRBJ2-5; TRBD2 agrees at 11 bases. The CDR3 consists of 15 residues. The junction had 7 bases not matched to a gene; V was cut back by 4 bases and J by 5 bases. CDR1 and CDR2 (germline): SGHDT, YYEEEE. This CDR3 reads CASSATSGIVETQYF. For the CDR3, the DNA is TGTGCCAGCAGCGCGACTAGCGGGATTGTTGAGACCCAGTACTTC.

This clone was detected many times. The J gene is TRBJ1-4, the V gene TRBV9; 9 positions match TRBD1. CDR3 length equals 16 residues. The junction had 11 bases not matched to a gene; V was cut back by 3 bases and J by 8 bases. Per germline, CDR1 SGDLS and CDR2 YYNGEE. This CDR3 reads CASSAQPGTGNEKLFF. The CDR3 DNA is TGTGCCAGCAGCGCCCAACCCGGGACAGGGAACGAAAAACTGTTTTTT.

V is TRBV11-3 and J is TRBJ1-1; 7 positions match TRBD1. CDR1 is SGHNT, CDR2 YENEEA, per germline. The V gene end was trimmed by 1 base and the J gene end by 1 base; junction bases not matched to a gene: 9. This CDR3 is 17 amino acids long. CDR3 sequence: CASSLGGGGGANTEAFF. In nucleotides, the CDR3 is TGTGCCAGCAGCTTAGGTGGAGGAGGGGGCGCGAACACTGAAGCTTTCTTT.

Of note for this clone: Other nucleotide sequences in the sample specify the same CDR3. The chain is built from TRBV3-1 (or the pseudogene TRBV3-2) and TRBJ1-2; D remains unclear. V lost 3 bases, J lost 1 base, and 6 bases lay in between. Germline V gene lookup returns CDR1 LGHDT and CDR2 YNNKEL (reference sequence). This CDR3 contains 13 residues. DNA for the CDR3: TGTGCCAGCAGCCAGGGGAGTAACTATGGCTACACCTTC. Translating gives CASSQGSNYGYTF.

The chain joins TRBV7-9 to TRBJ1-4; 7 bases match TRBD1. This CDR3 spans 15 amino acids. Trimming took 4 bases from V and 7 from J; bases not matched to a gene: 9. Looked up from germline, CDR1 is SEHNR and CDR2 is FQNEAQ (reference sequence). The CDR3 region has the DNA TGTGCCAGCAGCTCAAACCAGGGGGTGGGTGAAAAACTGTTTTTT. Translated, it gives CASSSNQGVGEKLFF.

The chain uses TRBV3-1 (or the pseudogene TRBV3-2) and TRBJ2-3, with unresolved D. Germline CDR1 LGHDT, CDR2 YNNKEL (reference sequence). CDR3 size: 15 residues. V gave up 1 base and J gave up 3 bases, with 11 bases separating them. The CDR3 DNA reads TGTGCCAGCAGCCAAGGGCCTACAGATACAGATACGCAGTATTTT. Amino acids: CASSQGPTDTDTQYF.

V and J are TRBV5-1 and TRBJ1-6; 7 bases fit TRBD1. The trim removed 4 bases at V and 5 bases at J, leaving 3 bases unmatched. There are 14 residues in the CDR3. In germline, CDR1 is SGHRS, CDR2 YFSETQ. Here the CDR3 reads CASSRDSNNSPLHF. CDR3 coding DNA: TGCGCCAGCAGCCGGGACAGCAATAATTCACCCCTCCACTTT.

This clone was found once. V gene TRBV3-1 (or the pseudogene TRBV3-2) combines with J gene TRBJ1-1; a weak D match, TRBD1 (5 bases). The ends were cut back, 2 bases at V and 3 bases at J, with 10 bases in the middle. Looked up from germline, CDR1 is LGHDT and CDR2 is YNNKEL (reference sequence). The CDR3 has 14 residues. The CDR3 sequence: CASSQTGDDTEAFF. The CDR3 bases are TGTGCCAGCAGCCAAACGGGGGACGACACTGAAGCTTTCTTT.